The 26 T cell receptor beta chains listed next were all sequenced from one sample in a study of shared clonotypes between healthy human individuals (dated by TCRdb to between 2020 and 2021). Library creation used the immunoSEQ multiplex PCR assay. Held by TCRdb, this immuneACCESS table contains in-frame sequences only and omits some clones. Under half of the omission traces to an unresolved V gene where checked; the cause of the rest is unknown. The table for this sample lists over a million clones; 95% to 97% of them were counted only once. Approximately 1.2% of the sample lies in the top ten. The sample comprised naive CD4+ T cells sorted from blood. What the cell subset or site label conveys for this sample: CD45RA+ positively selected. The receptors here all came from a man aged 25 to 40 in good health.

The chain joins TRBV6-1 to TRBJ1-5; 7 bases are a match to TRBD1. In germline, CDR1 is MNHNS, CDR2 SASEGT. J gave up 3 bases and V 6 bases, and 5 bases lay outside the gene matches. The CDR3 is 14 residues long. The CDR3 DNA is TGTGCCAGCAGCTCCGACAGGGTCAATCAGCCCCAGCATTTT. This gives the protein CASSSDRVNQPQHF.

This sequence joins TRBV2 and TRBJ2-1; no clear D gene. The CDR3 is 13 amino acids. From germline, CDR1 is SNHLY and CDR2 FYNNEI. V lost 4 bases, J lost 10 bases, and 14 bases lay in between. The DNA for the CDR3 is TGTGCCAGCAGTGTAACCAGGCCGACAGAGCAGTTCTTC. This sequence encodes CASSVTRPTEQFF.

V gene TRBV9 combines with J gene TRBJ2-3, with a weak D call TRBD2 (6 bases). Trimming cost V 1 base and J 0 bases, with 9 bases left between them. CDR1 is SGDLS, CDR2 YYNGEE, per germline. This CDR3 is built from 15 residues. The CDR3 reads CASSVLGGSTDTQYF. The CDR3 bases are TGTGCCAGCAGCGTATTGGGGGGAAGCACAGATACGCAGTATTTT.

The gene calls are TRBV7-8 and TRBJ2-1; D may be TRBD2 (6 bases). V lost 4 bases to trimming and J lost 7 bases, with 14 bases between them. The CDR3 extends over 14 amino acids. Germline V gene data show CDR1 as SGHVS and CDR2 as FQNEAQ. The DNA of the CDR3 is TGTGCCAGCAGCTCCTTAGTCGGGGGTAATGAGCAGTTCTTC. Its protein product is CASSSLVGGNEQFF.

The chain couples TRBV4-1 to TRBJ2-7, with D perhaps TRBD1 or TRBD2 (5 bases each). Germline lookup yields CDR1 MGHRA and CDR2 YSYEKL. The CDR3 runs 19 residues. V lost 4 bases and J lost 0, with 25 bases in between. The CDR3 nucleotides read TGCGCCAGCAGCCTCGCCGGGACCGCGCTAAGGCGGGTCTCCTACGAGCAGTACTTC. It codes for CASSLAGTALRRVSYEQYF.

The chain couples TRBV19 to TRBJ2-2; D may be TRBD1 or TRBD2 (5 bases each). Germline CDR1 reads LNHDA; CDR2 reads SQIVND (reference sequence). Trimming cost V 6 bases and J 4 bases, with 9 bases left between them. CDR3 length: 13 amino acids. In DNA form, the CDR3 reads TGTGCCAGTAGCACTGGGGGCACCGGGGAGCTGTTTTTT. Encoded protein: CASSTGGTGELFF.

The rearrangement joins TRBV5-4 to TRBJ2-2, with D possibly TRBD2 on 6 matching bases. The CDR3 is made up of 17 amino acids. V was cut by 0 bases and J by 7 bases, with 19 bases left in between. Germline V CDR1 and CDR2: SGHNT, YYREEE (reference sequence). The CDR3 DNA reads TGTGCCAGCAGCTTGGCCGGCCAGGCGGCTAGCGTCGGGGAGCTGTTTTTT. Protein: CASSLAGQAASVGELFF. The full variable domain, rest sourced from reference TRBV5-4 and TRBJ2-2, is ETGVTQSPTHLIKTRGQQVTLRCSSQSGHNTVSWYQQALGQGPQFIFQYYREEENGRGNFPPRFSGLQFPNYSSELNVNALELDDSALYLCASSLAGQAASVGELFFGEGSRLTVL.

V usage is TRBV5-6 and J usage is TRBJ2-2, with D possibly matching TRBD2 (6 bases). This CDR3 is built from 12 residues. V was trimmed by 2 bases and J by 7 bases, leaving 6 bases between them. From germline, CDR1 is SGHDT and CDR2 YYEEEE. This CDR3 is CASSFGGGELFF. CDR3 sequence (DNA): TGTGCCAGCAGCTTCGGGGGCGGGGAGCTGTTTTTT.

The CDR3 nucleotides read TGTGCCAGTAATGACGGGAGGGCCGCTAAGTACGAGCAGTACTTC. Translating gives CASNDGRAAKYEQYF. This chain connects TRBV19 to TRBJ2-7; 8 positions agree with TRBD2. The V segment lost 7 bases and the J segment 4 bases; nucleotides outside the gene matches: 12. The germline V gene encodes CDR1 LNHDA and CDR2 SQIVND (reference sequence). CDR3 length: 15 amino acids.

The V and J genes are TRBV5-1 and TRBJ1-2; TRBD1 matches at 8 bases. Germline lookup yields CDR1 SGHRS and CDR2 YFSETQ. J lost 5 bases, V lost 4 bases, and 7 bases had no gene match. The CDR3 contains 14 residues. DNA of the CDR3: TGCGCCAGCAGCCTGGACAGGGCCCCATATGGCTACACCTTC. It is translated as CASSLDRAPYGYTF.

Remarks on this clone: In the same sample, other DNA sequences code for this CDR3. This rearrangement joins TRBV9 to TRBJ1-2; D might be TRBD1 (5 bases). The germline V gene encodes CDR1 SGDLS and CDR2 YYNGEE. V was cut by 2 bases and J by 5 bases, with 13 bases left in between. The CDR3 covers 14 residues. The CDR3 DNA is TGTGCCAGCAGCGTGGGGACTGGGCAATATGGCTACACCTTC. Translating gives CASSVGTGQYGYTF. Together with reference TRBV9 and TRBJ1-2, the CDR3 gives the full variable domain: DSGVTQTPKHLITATGQRVTLRCSPRSGDLSVYWYQQSLDQGLQFLIQYYNGEERAKGNILERFSAQQFPDLHSELNLSSLELGDSALYFCASSVGTGQYGYTFGSGTRLTVV.

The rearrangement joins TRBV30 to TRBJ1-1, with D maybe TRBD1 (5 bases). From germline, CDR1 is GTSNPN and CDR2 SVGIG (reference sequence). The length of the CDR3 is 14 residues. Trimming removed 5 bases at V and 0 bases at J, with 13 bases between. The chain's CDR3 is CAWERGFMNTEAFF. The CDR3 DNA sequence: TGTGCCTGGGAAAGGGGCTTCATGAACACTGAAGCTTTCTTT.

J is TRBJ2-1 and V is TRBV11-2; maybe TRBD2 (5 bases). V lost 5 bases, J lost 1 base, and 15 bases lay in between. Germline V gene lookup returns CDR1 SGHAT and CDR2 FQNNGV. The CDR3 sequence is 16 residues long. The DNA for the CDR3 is TGTGCCAGCAGCGGACTCGTTAGGGAATCCTACAATGAGCAGTTCTTC. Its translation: CASSGLVRESYNEQFF.

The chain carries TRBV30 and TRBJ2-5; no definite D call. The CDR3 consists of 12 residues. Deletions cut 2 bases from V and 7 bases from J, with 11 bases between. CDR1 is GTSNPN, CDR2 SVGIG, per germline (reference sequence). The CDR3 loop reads CAWSSGGSTQYF. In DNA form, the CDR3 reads TGTGCCTGGAGTTCGGGCGGATCGACCCAGTACTTC.

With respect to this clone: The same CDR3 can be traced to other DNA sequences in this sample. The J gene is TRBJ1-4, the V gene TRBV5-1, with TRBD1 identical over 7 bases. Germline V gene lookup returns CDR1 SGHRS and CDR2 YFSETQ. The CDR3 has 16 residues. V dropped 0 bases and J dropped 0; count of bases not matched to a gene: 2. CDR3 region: CASSLGQGATNEKLFF. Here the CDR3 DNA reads TGCGCCAGCAGCTTGGGACAGGGTGCAACTAATGAAAAACTGTTTTTT.

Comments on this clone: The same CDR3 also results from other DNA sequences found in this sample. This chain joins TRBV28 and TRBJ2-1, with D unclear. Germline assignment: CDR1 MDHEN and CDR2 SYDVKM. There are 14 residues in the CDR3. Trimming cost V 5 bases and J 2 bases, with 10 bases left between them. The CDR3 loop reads CASSPGGTYNEQFF. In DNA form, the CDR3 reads TGTGCCAGCAGTCCTGGTGGAACCTACAATGAGCAGTTCTTC.

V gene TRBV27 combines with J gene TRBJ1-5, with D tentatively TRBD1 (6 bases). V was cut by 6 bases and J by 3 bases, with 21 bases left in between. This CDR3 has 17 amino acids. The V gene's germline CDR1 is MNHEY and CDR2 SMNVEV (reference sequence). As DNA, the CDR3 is TGTGCCAGCAGCCTTGCAGCGGGGGGCATGTACAATCAGCCCCAGCATTTT. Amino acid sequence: CASSLAAGGMYNQPQHF.

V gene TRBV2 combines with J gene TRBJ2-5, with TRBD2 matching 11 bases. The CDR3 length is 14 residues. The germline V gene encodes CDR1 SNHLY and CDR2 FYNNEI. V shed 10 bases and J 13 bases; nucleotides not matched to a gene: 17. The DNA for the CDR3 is TGTGCCACCCGAGGGGATAGCGGGAGGGCCCTTCGGTACTTC. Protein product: CATRGDSGRALRYF.

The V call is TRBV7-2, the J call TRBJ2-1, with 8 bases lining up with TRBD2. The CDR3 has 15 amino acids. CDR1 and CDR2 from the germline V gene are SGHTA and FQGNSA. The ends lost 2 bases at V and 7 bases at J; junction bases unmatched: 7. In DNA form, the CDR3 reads TGTGCCAGCAGCTTACCGGCTAGCGGGTATAATGAGCAGTTCTTC. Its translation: CASSLPASGYNEQFF.

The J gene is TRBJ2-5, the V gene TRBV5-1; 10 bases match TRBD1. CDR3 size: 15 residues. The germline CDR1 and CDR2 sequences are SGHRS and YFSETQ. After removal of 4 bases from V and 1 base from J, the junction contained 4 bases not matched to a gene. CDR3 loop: CASSHGQGGQETQYF. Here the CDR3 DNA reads TGCGCCAGCAGCCACGGACAGGGGGGCCAAGAGACCCAGTACTTC.

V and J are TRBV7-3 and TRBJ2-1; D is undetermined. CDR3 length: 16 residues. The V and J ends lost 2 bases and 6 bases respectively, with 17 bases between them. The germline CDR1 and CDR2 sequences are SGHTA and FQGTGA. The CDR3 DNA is TGTGCCAGCAGCTTACGGCCCCTGGGCGACTTCAATGAGCAGTTCTTC. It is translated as CASSLRPLGDFNEQFF.

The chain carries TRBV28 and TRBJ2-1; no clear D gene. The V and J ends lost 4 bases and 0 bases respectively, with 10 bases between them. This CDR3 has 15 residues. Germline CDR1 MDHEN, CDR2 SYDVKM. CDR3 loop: CASSYDKGSYNEQFF. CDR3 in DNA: TGTGCCAGCAGTTATGATAAGGGCTCCTACAATGAGCAGTTCTTC. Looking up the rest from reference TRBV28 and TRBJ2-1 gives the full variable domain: DVKVTQSSRYLVKRTGEKVFLECVQDMDHENMFWYRQDPGLGLRLIYFSYDVKMKEKGDIPEGYSVSREKKERFSLILESASTNQTSMYLCASSYDKGSYNEQFFGPGTRLTVL.

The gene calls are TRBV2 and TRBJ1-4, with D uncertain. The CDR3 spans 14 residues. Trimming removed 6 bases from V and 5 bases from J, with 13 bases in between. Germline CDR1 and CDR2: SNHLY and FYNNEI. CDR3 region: CASRGKPLNEKLFF. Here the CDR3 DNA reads TGTGCCAGCAGGGGGAAGCCCCTAAATGAAAAACTGTTTTTT.

The DNA of the CDR3 is TGTGCCAGCAGCTCCCGGGACAGGGGGCGGAATGAGCAGTTCTTC. Translated, it gives CASSSRDRGRNEQFF. This sequence joins TRBV7-8 and TRBJ2-1, with 12 bases identical to TRBD1. Trimming took 4 bases from V and 7 from J; bases not matched to a gene: 5. This CDR3 has 15 residues. Germline assignment: CDR1 SGHVS and CDR2 FQNEAQ.

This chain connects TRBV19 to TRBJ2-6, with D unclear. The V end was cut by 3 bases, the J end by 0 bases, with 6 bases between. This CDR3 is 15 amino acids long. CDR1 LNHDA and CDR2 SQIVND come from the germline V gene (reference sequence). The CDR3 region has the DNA TGTGCCAGTAGTATGGGAAACTCTGGGGCCAACGTCCTGACTTTC. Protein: CASSMGNSGANVLTF.

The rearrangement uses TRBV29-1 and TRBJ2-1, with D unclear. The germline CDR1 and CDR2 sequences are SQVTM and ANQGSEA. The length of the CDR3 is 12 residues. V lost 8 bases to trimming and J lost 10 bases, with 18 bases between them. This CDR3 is CSLTRTSREQFF. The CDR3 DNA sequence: TGCAGCCTTACAAGAACCTCTAGGGAGCAGTTCTTC.